This T cell receptor (beta chain) was sequenced in a study of T cells after posttransplantation cyclophosphamide. The sample holds many counts of this clone. Its antigen is still unknown. The germline gives CDR1 WNHNN, CDR2 SYGVQD (reference sequence). The CDR3 spans 15 residues. V gave up 0 bases and J gave up 10 bases; unmatched junction bases: 6. Peripheral blood was collected from the related graft donor on the marrow donation day. Data came from immunoSEQ multiplex PCR; TCRdb stores just in-frame clones and leaves some out. There are roughly 40,000 clones in the sample, none observed a single time. Study conclusions and caveats: Skin or GI-infiltrating T cells shared few TRB sequences with blood. TRB clonality was highly associated with recipient CMV seropositivity and reactivation.

The TCR originated in a woman in her forties or fifties in good health and a related stem cell transplant donor. Sequenced material: PBMCs. This sequence joins TRBV10-1 and TRBJ1-6; 7 bases agree with TRBD1. The CDR3 reads CASSESPVRGSPLHF. The CDR3 DNA reads TGCGCCAGCAGTGAGTCACCGGTCAGGGGGTCACCCCTCCACTTT.